The rows below give T cell receptor beta chains drawn from one sample of a study of blood T cells in healthy people across ages. A single record per CDR3 protein comes from TCRdb applying MiXCR to the 5' RACE reads. Among approximately 900,000 distinct CDR3 sequences listed, under 50% were seen once. Sequences were obtained from blood. The source is a man aged 25 to 40 in good health. CDR3s include the opening cysteine and the closing phenylalanine or tryptophan. Each record gives: J gene, D gene, V gene, clone size, CDR3 protein, CDR3 DNA. The D gene is left open where the match is weak. Only some rows state a clone size, as once, few, many or a class for expanded clones.

>TRBJ2-3|TRBD2|TRBV20-1|few
CSARSGYAGGLTDTQYF
TGCAGTGCTAGATCCGGGTATGCGGGGGGACTCACAGATACGCAGTATTTT
>TRBJ2-3|.|TRBV5-1|few
CASSSQRIITDTQYF
TGCGCCAGCAGCTCGCAGCGGATTATCACAGATACGCAGTATTTT
>TRBJ2-1|TRBD2|TRBV6-1|few
CASRPDSGRAGVHEQFF
TGTGCCAGCAGACCAGATAGTGGACGAGCGGGGGTCCATGAGCAGTTCTTC
>TRBJ2-3|.|TRBV4-3|few
CASSQGEASTDTQYF
TGCGCCAGCAGCCAAGGGGAAGCGAGCACAGATACGCAGTATTTT
>TRBJ2-1|.|TRBV11-3|.
CASSSLTSNEQFF
TGTGCCAGCAGCTCACTCACTAGCAATGAGCAGTTCTTC
>TRBJ2-1|.|TRBV7-9|.
CASSLLGAAVNEQFF
TGTGCCAGCAGCTTACTCGGGGCCGCTGTCAATGAGCAGTTCTTC
>TRBJ2-4|.|TRBV27|.
CASSLFRGEAKNIQYF
TGTGCCAGCAGTTTATTCAGGGGTGAGGCCAAAAACATTCAGTACTTC
>TRBJ2-5|.|TRBV5-6|.
CASSLNRQGPQYF
TGTGCCAGCAGCCTCAACCGTCAGGGTCCCCAGTACTTC
>TRBJ2-5|TRBD2|TRBV5-5|.
CASSLAPSGNQETQYF
TGTGCCAGCAGCTTGGCCCCTAGCGGGAACCAAGAGACCCAGTACTTC
>TRBJ2-1|.|TRBV15|.
CATSSGLGSYNEQFF
TGTGCCACCAGCAGTGGCCTGGGGAGCTACAATGAGCAGTTCTTC
>TRBJ2-5|.|TRBV4-1|.
CASSTVCRQNQETQYF
TGCGCCAGCAGCACTGTATGTAGACAGAACCAAGAGACCCAGTACTTC